This T cell receptor (beta chain) came from a study of T cells in Graves' hyperthyroidism and ophthalmopathy. Overall study results and limits: Most clonotypes expanded in thyroid above 0.001 were likewise present in blood.

Concerning this clonotype itself: Antigen unknown.

Patients counted as stable if ophthalmopathy did not develop within 18 months. The study based diagnoses on clinical symptoms, serum thyroxine and TRAb, thyroid ultrasound and orbital computed tomography. PBMCs came from about 10 ml fresh peripheral blood. There are 16 residues in the CDR3. From germline, CDR1 is SGDLS and CDR2 YYNGEE. J was trimmed by 3 bases and V by 0 bases; bases with no gene match: 3. RNA transcripts served as the template for amplifying TCR beta CDR3 regions. The study used the HTBI primer set for a first-round RT-PCR of the TCR CDR3. TCRdb re-called the multiplex PCR reads through MiXCR, storing one row per CDR3 protein. Of hundreds of thousands of distinct CDR3 sequences in the sample, approximately 13% are singletons; the top ten hold around 25%.

Material for sequencing was blood. The receptor was derived from a woman under 40 with Graves' hyperthyroidism. J is TRBJ2-2 and V is TRBV9, with 9 bases fitting TRBD1. CDR3 protein: CASSVEGTGYTGELFF. CDR3 nucleotide sequence: TGTGCCAGCAGCGTAGAGGGGACAGGGTACACCGGGGAGCTGTTTTTT.